This entry lists 15 T cell receptor beta chains sequenced from one sample in a study of OX40 agonist ivuxolimab in advanced cancers. Repertoires were generated with immunoSEQ multiplex PCR, while TCRdb's copy carries only in-frame clones and drops some. The top ten hold 0.42% of the sample, which has 73,000 or so clones, 82% seen once. Sequenced here: CD4+ or CD8+ T cells sorted from blood, sampled in a trial of the OX40 agonist ivuxolimab. These TCRs come from an adult with an advanced solid tumor such as melanoma, head and neck, liver or kidney cancer.

V and J are TRBV2 and TRBJ2-1; 11 bases fit TRBD2. The CDR3 consists of 13 residues. From germline, CDR1 is SNHLY and CDR2 FYNNEI. Losses at the gene ends were 10 bases for V and 6 bases for J; bases not matched to a gene: 5. CDR3 region: CAIGTSGGNEQFF. The DNA for the CDR3 is TGTGCCATTGGGACTAGCGGAGGCAATGAGCAGTTCTTC. The entire variable domain, with the rest obtained from reference TRBV2 and TRBJ2-1, is as follows: EPEVTQTPSHQVTQMGQEVILRCVPISNHLYFYWYRQILGQKVEFLVSFYNNEISEKSEIFDDQFSVERPDGSNFTLKIRSTKLEDSAMYFCAIGTSGGNEQFFGPGTRLTVL.

The CDR3 is CASSITGTGFYGYTF. The CDR3 nucleotides read TGTGCCAGTAGTATCACCGGGACAGGGTTCTATGGCTACACCTTC. The chain uses TRBV19 and TRBJ1-2, with TRBD1 matching over 9 bases. Trimming took 3 bases from V and 4 from J; bases not matched to a gene: 6. The germline gives CDR1 LNHDA, CDR2 SQIVND (reference sequence). The CDR3 sequence is 15 residues long.

The chain employs TRBV5-1 and TRBJ2-3; D might be TRBD1 (6 bases). The CDR3 sequence is 13 residues long. Germline CDR1 and CDR2: SGHRS and YFSETQ. V lost 4 bases, J lost 8 bases, and 14 bases lay in between. The CDR3, as DNA: TGCGCCAGCAGCCTACTACAGGGTTTTACGCAGTATTTT. Translating gives CASSLLQGFTQYF.

V usage is TRBV28 and J usage is TRBJ2-1; D is unresolved. The CDR3 length is 15 residues. Trimming stripped 1 base from V and 0 bases from J, with 7 bases between. The germline gives CDR1 MDHEN, CDR2 SYDVKM. The CDR3 region is CASSLSADSYNEQFF. The CDR3 nucleotides read TGTGCCAGCAGTTTATCCGCCGACTCCTACAATGAGCAGTTCTTC.

This chain uses TRBV30 with TRBJ2-7, with D unclear. The length of the CDR3 is 14 residues. Trimming shortened V by 3 bases and J by 2 bases, and 14 bases separated the two germline ends. The germline gives CDR1 GTSNPN, CDR2 SVGIG (reference sequence). The CDR3 is CAWRFSRSTYEQYF. CDR3 nucleotides: TGTGCCTGGAGATTCTCTCGTTCCACCTACGAGCAGTACTTC.

This clone appeared a few times. V usage is TRBV14 and J usage is TRBJ1-6; D might be TRBD1 (6 bases). CDR3 length equals 16 residues. V dropped 0 bases and J dropped 2 bases, with 8 bases sitting between them. The germline gives CDR1 SGHDN, CDR2 FVKESK. The CDR3 sequence: CASSQDPGAYNSPLHF. CDR3 sequence (DNA): TGTGCCAGCAGCCAAGACCCAGGGGCCTATAATTCACCCCTCCACTTT. The whole variable domain, remainder taken from reference TRBV14 and TRBJ1-6, is EAGVTQFPSHSVIEKGQTVTLRCDPISGHDNLYWYRRVMGKEIKFLLHFVKESKQDESGMPNNRFLAERTGGTYSTLKVQPAELEDSGVYFCASSQDPGAYNSPLHFGNGTRLTVT.

This clone was recorded a few times. The chain recombines TRBV6-5 with TRBJ1-2; no firm D call. Germline V CDR1 and CDR2: MNHEY, SVGAGI. CDR3 length: 12 amino acids. Trimming removed 2 bases at V and 5 bases at J, with 6 bases between. CDR3 sequence (DNA): TGTGCCAGCAGTTACAACCGTTATGGCTACACCTTC. Amino acids: CASSYNRYGYTF.

This chain joins TRBV28 and TRBJ1-3; D not certain. CDR3 length: 12 amino acids. V lost 7 bases and J lost 14, with 18 bases in between. Germline V gene data show CDR1 as MDHEN and CDR2 as SYDVKM. DNA of the CDR3: TGTGCCAGCATGTCGGGCCTTAACGAGGTATATTTT. Its translation is CASMSGLNEVYF.

In this sample, this clone turned up once. The chain couples TRBV10-1 to TRBJ1-2; D gene uncertain. The length of the CDR3 is 13 residues. Per germline, CDR1 WNHNN and CDR2 SYGVQD (reference sequence). V was pared by 0 bases and J by 8 bases, with 10 bases between. As DNA, the CDR3 is TGCGCCAGCAGTGAGTCACCTTCTCGGGGCTACACCTTC. This encodes CASSESPSRGYTF.

The V and J genes are TRBV19 and TRBJ1-1, with D possibly matching TRBD1 (5 bases). Germline V gives CDR1 LNHDA, CDR2 SQIVND (reference sequence). The CDR3 loop spans 14 amino acids. Trimming cost V 7 bases and J 0 bases, with 12 bases left between them. The CDR3 spells CASKDNGVNTEAFF. In DNA, the CDR3 is TGTGCCAGTAAGGACAATGGGGTGAACACTGAAGCTTTCTTT.

This chain connects TRBV5-1 to TRBJ1-2; D remains ambiguous. V shed 6 bases and J shed 0 bases, with 12 bases lying between them. This CDR3 region has 14 residues. The germline V gene encodes CDR1 SGHRS and CDR2 YFSETQ. CDR3 region: CASTPGGPNYGYTF. The CDR3 region has the DNA TGCGCCAGCACCCCGGGAGGCCCTAACTATGGCTACACCTTC.

This chain joins TRBV11-1 and TRBJ2-2; D is ambiguous. The V end lost 1 base, the J end lost 2 bases, and 5 bases lay between the germline ends. From germline, CDR1 is SGHAT and CDR2 FQDESV (reference sequence). The CDR3 length is 14 residues. CDR3 DNA: TGTGCCAGCAGCTTAGGGAGTAACACCGGGGAGCTGTTTTTT. Its translation: CASSLGSNTGELFF. Full variable domain (rest looked up from reference TRBV11-1 and TRBJ2-2): EAEVAQSPRYKITEKSQAVAFWCDPISGHATLYWYRQILGQGPELLVQFQDESVVDDSQLPKDRFSAERLKGVDSTLKIQPAELGDSAMYLCASSLGSNTGELFFGEGSRLTVL.

This clone was observed a few times. The genes are TRBV7-9 and TRBJ1-2; D is possibly TRBD1 (6 bases). From germline, CDR1 is SEHNR and CDR2 FQNEAQ (reference sequence). CDR3 length: 14 amino acids. V was cut by 6 bases and J by 1 base, with 12 bases left in between. Here the CDR3 DNA reads TGTGCCAGCAGTAGGACAGAAGTTAACTATGGCTACACCTTC. Residues: CASSRTEVNYGYTF.

J is TRBJ2-1 and V is TRBV5-5; 7 nucleotides align to TRBD2. J lost 6 bases, V lost 1 base, and 7 bases had no gene match. The CDR3 totals 15 residues. Per the germline V gene, CDR1 is SGHKS and CDR2 is YYEKEE (reference sequence). The CDR3, as DNA: TGTGCCAGCAGCTTGTGGCTAGCGGAGTTCAATGAGCAGTTCTTC. Encoded protein: CASSLWLAEFNEQFF.

V and J are TRBV28 and TRBJ2-7, with 7 bases matching TRBD1. The CDR3 is 14 amino acids. J was trimmed by 6 bases and V by 2 bases; bases with no gene match: 7. The germline V gene has CDR1 MDHEN and CDR2 SYDVKM. Here the CDR3 reads CASSLQTGTGEQYV. CDR3 DNA sequence: TGTGCCAGCAGTTTACAGACAGGGACCGGCGAGCAGTACGTC.